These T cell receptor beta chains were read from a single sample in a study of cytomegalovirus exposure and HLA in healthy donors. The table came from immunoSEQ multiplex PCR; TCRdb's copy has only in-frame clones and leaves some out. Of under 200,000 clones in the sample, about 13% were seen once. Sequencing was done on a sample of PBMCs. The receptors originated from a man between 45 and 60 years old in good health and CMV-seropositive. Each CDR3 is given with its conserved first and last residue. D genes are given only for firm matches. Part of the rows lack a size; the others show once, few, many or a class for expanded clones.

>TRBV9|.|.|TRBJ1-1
TGTGCCAGCAGCCCGCTATGGGGGGGCCGAACTGAAGCTTTCTTT
CASSPLWGGRTEAFF
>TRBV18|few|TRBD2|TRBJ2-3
TGTGCCAGCTCACCACCGGGACTAGCGGGCGGTATAGATACGCAGTATTTT
CASSPPGLAGGIDTQYF
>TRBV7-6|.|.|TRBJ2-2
TGTGCCAGCAGCTTAGTCGCCGGGCAGGGCGGGGAGCTGTTTTTT
CASSLVAGQGGELFF
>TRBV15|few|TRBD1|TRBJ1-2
TGTGCCACCAGCGGGGACAGGGCGAGCTATGGCTACACCTTC
CATSGDRASYGYTF
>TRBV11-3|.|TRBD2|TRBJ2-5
TGTGCCAGCAGCTTAGATCTGACGGGGGGGCAAGAGACCCAGTACTTC
CASSLDLTGGQETQYF
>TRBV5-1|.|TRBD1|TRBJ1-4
TGCGCCAGCAGCTCCCTTCCGGGACAGACTAATGAAAAACTGTTTTTT
CASSSLPGQTNEKLFF
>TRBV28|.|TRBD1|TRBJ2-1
TGTGCCAGCAGTGTACGACAGGGATGGAGGAATGAGCAGTTCTTC
CASSVRQGWRNEQFF
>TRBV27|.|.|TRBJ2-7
TGTGCCAGCAGTCCCCTACTGCCCTACGAGCAGTACTTC
CASSPLLPYEQYF
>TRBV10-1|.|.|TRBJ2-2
TGCGCCAGCAGTGAAGAACTCCCCGGGGAGCTGTTTTTT
CASSEELPGELFF
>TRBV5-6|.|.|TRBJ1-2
TGTGCCAGCACCCCGGGAGGTGGCTATGGCTACACCTTC
CASTPGGGYGYTF
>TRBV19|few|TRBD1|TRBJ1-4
TGTGCCAGTCTCGGCAGGGGGCGCGGAGCTAATGAAAAACTGTTTTTT
CASLGRGRGANEKLFF
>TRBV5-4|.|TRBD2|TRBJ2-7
TGTGCCAGCAGCTCTAGCGGGGGGCTCGCCTACGAGCAGTACTTC
CASSSSGGLAYEQYF